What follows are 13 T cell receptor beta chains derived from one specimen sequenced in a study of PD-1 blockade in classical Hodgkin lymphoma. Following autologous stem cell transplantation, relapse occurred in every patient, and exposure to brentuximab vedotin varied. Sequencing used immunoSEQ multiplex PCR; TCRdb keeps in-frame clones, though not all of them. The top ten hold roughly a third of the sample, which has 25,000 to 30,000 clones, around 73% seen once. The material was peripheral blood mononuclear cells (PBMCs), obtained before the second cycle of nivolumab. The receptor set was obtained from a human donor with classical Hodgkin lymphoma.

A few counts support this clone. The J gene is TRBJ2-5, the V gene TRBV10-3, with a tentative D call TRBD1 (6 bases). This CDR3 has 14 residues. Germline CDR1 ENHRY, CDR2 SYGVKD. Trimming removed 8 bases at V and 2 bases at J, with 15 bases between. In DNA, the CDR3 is TGTGCCATCGGTAAGGACAGTCGACAAGAGACCCAGTACTTC. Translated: CAIGKDSRQETQYF.

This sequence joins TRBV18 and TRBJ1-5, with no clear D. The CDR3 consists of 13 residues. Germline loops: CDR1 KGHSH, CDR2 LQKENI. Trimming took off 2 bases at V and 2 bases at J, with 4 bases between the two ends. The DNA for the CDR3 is TGTGCCAGCTCACCATCCCGCAATCAGCCCCAGCATTTT. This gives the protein CASSPSRNQPQHF.

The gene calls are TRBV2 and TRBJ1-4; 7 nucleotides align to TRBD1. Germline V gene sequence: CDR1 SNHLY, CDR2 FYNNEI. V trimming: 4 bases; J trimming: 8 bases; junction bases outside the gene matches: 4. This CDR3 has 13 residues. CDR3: CASSAGGEEKLFF. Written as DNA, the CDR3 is TGTGCCAGCAGTGCAGGGGGAGAGGAAAAACTGTTTTTT.

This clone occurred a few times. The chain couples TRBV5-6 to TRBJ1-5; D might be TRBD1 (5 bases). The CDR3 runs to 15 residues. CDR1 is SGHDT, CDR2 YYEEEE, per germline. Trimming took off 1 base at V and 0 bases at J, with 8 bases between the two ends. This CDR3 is CASSLTGSSNQPQHF. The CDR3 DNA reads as TGTGCCAGCAGCTTGACAGGTTCTAGCAATCAGCCCCAGCATTTT.

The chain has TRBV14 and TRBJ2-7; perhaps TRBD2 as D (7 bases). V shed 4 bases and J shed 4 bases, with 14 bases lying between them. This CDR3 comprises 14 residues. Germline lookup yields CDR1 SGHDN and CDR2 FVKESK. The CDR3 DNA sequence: TGTGCCAGCAGCCGGGAGGGGGGGCCATACGAGCAGTACTTC. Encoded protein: CASSREGGPYEQYF.

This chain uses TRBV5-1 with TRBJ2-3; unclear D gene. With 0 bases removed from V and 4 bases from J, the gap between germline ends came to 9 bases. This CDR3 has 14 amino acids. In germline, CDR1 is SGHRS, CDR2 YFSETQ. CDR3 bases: TGCGCCAGCAGCTTGGAAAAAGTGGCAGATACGCAGTATTTT. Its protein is CASSLEKVADTQYF.

The CDR3 nucleotides read TGTGCCAGTACGGACCGCAATCAGCCCCAGCATTTT. Translation: CASTDRNQPQHF. The rearrangement joins TRBV19 to TRBJ1-5; D gene unclear. The V gene lost 7 bases and the J gene lost 2 bases, with 6 bases spanning the gap. There are 12 residues in the CDR3. Germline V lookup: CDR1 LNHDA, CDR2 SQIVND (reference sequence).

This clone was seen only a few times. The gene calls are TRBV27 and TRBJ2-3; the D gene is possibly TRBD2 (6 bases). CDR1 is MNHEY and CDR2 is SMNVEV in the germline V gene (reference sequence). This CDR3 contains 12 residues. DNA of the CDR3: TGTGCGGTCGGGACTGGGCTTAGTAAGCAGTATTTT. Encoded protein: CAVGTGLSKQYF.

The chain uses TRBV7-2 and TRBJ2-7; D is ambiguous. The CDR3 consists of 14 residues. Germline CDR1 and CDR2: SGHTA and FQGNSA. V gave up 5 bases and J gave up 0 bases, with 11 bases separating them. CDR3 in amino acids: CASSLTLTSYEQYF. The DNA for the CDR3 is TGTGCCAGCAGCCTCACTTTGACCTCCTACGAGCAGTACTTC.

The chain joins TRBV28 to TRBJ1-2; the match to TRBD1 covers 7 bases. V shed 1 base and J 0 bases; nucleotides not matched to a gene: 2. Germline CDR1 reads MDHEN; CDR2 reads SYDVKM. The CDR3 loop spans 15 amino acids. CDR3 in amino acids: CASSLSGGANYGYTF. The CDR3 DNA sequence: TGTGCCAGCAGTTTATCAGGGGGAGCTAACTATGGCTACACCTTC.

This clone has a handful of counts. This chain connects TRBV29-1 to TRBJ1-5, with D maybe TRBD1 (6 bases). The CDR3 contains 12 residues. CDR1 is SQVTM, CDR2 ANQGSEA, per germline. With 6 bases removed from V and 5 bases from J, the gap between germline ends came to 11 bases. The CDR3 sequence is CSVRDTDQPQHF. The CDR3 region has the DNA TGCAGCGTCCGGGACACCGATCAGCCCCAGCATTTT.

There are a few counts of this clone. The CDR3 reads CASSLVYGPDTQYF. The CDR3 coding sequence is TGTGCCAGCAGCTTAGTTTACGGCCCCGATACGCAGTATTTT. The chain recombines TRBV7-2 with TRBJ2-3; D unresolved. CDR1 and CDR2 from the germline V gene are SGHTA and FQGNSA. Trimming left V 1 base short and J 6 bases short, with 11 bases between. The CDR3 is 14 amino acids.

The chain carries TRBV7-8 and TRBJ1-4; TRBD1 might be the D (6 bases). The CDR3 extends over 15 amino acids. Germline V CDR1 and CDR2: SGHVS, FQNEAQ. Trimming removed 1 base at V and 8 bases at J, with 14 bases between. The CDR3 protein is CASSLGQGGKEKLFF. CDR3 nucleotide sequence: TGTGCCAGCAGCTTAGGTCAAGGGGGGAAGGAAAAACTGTTTTTT.